This paragraph reports one TCR beta chain. This clone has more than one count but fewer than ten. No cognate antigen has been identified for it. Base qualities are not recorded, but no much larger clone differs from it by a single base. The sample comes from a study of shared clonotypes between healthy human individuals (dated by TCRdb to between 2020 and 2021). Notes on the research overall: A few men and two women, aged 18 to 49 years, made up the cohort. For each donor, three plates each were used for CD4 naive and CD4 memory, two plates were used for CD8 naive, and one plate was used for CD8 memory. To estimate repertoire size and how much clonotype sharing occurs between individuals, the study deeply sequenced the blood TCR repertoires of a handful of healthy adults. Libraries were prepared and TCR repertoires were sequenced by different laboratories using diverse techniques, in order to increase sequencing depth and limit assay-specific biases. Per donor, leukapheresis produced somewhere between about 0.85 and 9.5 billion PBMCs. General conclusions and limits of the study: Incomplete sequencing was indicated by rarefaction of sorted-subset datasets, despite the large sequencing depth. Compared with non-shared clonotypes, clonotypes shared by all four sorted-subset donors had higher generation probabilities. Sampling was limited to blood, and TCR repertoires in tissue likely differ from TCR repertoires in blood. Naive subsets generally had larger estimated clonotype richness than memory subsets. The genetic and exposure-history diversity represented was limited by the small number of donors. About 5% of naive CD4, around 3.5% of naive CD8, roughly 2.5% of memory CD4, and around 0.42% of memory CD8 clonotypes were shared across four donors. Based on pairwise subsampling, the degree of clonotype sharing among donors was expected to be affected by sequencing depth.

The donors were healthy, HIV-negative adults who had no recently reported acute infections or vaccinations. All donors were Caucasian adults living in Nashville, Tennessee, USA. Magnetic negative selection was used to enrich CD4+ T cells, after which naive cells were positively selected on CD45RA and the negative fraction became the memory subset. Blood was collected by leukapheresis, and PBMCs were isolated by Ficoll-Histopaque density gradient centrifugation and then cryopreserved in liquid nitrogen vapor phase. Analytical flow cytometry was used to check the purity and quantity of each magnetically sorted T cell population. Each sorted fraction had its genomic DNA isolated and then quantified by UV absorbance on a Nanodrop 2000c. The CDR3, from cysteine to phenylalanine, totals 13 residues. The retained sequence is limited to the CDR3, 39 bases, with the frame set at the first base. A distance of 15 bases separates the germline ends of V and J, which lose 10 bases and 8 bases respectively. CDR1 LNHDA and CDR2 SQIVND were looked up in the germline V gene (reference sequence).

TCR CDR3 regions were amplified from genomic DNA by multiplex PCR using the deep immunoSEQ assay. For each cell subset, the extracted genomic DNA was distributed evenly across all wells of several immunoSEQ 96-well plates, and each plate served as one replicate. For sorted subsets, each replicate PCR was loaded with 200 ng genomic DNA, equivalent to 25,000 to 35,000 T cell genomes. The purified libraries were quantified using a Qubit 3.0 fluorometer, sized with a Bioanalyzer 2100, and then quantified again using the KAPA Library Quantification kit. A separate single-read 150-cycle Illumina NextSeq 550 flow cell was used to sequence each immunoSEQ 96-well plate. For the original study's pipeline: The immunoSEQ output contained only junctional sequences without quality scores, so filtering could not match that applied to full-length reads. To assign V/J genes and CDR3, sequences were annotated against IMGT germline references using PyIR, a Python wrapper for IgBLAST v1.9. Reads were removed for weak V/J assignments (E-value above 1e-6), missing CDR3, stop codons, out-of-frame junctions, or ambiguous translated residues. A V3J clonotype was defined by an identical inferred V gene, J gene, and CDR3 amino acid sequence. Percentage overlap between repertoires was computed as shared unique clonotypes divided by the size of the smaller repertoire. Three approaches were used to assess repertoire richness: RTK rarefaction, the Chao1 estimator, and Recon v2.1 estimates of unobserved clonotypes. OLGA was used to compute generation probabilities for all TCRbeta clonotypes that the gDNA method yielded from a handful of donors. In TCRdb, the immuneACCESS table is reduced to in-frame sequences with V and J assigned. These tables do not hold every clone; where another copy was compared, an unresolved V gene accounts for under half, and the others remain unexplained. V, J and clone size derive from that table, while D and trimming were established from the DNA sequence. The table for this sample lists about 960,000 clones; 70% to 85% of them were counted only once. In total, the top ten clones hold approximately 1.5% of the sample.

The origin of this receptor is a man aged 18 to 35 in good health. Sequencing input: memory CD4+ T cells sorted from blood. The cell subset or site tag for this specimen amounts to: CD45RA-negative fraction. The rearranged chain carries TRBV19 and TRBJ1-6, with no confident D gene call. CDR3 reads: CATSGSIHSPLHF. Here is the DNA: TGTGCCACAAGTGGCAGCATACATTCACCCCTCCACTTT.